The next 22 T cell receptor beta chains were all read from a single sample in a study of human T cells and chemical hapten exposure. Time point specified: healthy volunteer bleed at 6 weeks. Whole blood that had not been fractionated was the source of extracted total RNA. TCRdb analysed the RACE reads with MiXCR anew, one entry per CDR3 protein. The data hold about 65,000 distinct CDR3 sequences, with approximately 6.1% observed a single time. Sequenced sample: whole blood. Receptors originate from a female donor in good health. Some clones in this sample may be carry-over from other donors' samples.

The chain is built from TRBV7-2 and TRBJ1-3; D gene uncertain. V was trimmed by 1 base and J by 0 bases, leaving 7 bases between them. CDR3 size: 15 residues. Germline V gene data show CDR1 as SGHTA and CDR2 as FQGNSA. Here the CDR3 DNA reads TGTGCCAGCAGCTTAGGGCCGATCTCTGGAAACACCATATATTTT. This codes for CASSLGPISGNTIYF.

This clonotype was seen ten or more times. This chain connects TRBV5-1 to TRBJ1-2; 7 positions match TRBD1. This CDR3 is 13 amino acids long. Germline trimming cut 0 bases from V and 5 bases from J; bases unmatched to any gene: 1. The germline gives CDR1 SGHRS, CDR2 YFSETQ. DNA of the CDR3: TGCGCCAGCAGCTTGGACAGGGGATATGGCTACACCTTC. Its translation is CASSLDRGYGYTF.

This clonotype was counted at least ten times. V is TRBV7-3 and J is TRBJ1-1, with D uncertain. CDR1 is SGHTA and CDR2 is FQGTGA in the germline V gene. Trimming pared 2 bases from V and 2 bases from J, leaving 6 bases between. This CDR3 is 13 amino acids long. For the CDR3, the DNA is TGTGCCAGCAGCTTACTAGGAAACACTGAAGCTTTCTTT. Translation: CASSLLGNTEAFF.

This clonotype was observed many times. This chain connects TRBV12-3 or TRBV12-4 to TRBJ2-1, with D perhaps TRBD1 (6 bases). The CDR3 consists of 13 residues. Deletions cut 1 base from V and 15 bases from J, with 16 bases between. The CDR3 is CASSLEQGHRPFF. The CDR3 DNA is TGTGCCAGCAGTTTAGAACAGGGCCATCGGCCGTTCTTC.

This clonotype has a handful of counts. The rearrangement uses TRBV12-3 or TRBV12-4 and TRBJ1-2; D may be TRBD1 (6 bases). CDR3 length equals 15 residues. V lost 7 bases and J 4 bases, leaving 19 bases between the germline ends. The CDR3 reads CASMDGGQYGYGYTF. CDR3 coding DNA: TGTGCCAGCATGGACGGGGGGCAGTATGGCTATGGCTACACCTTC.

This clonotype was found a few times. The rearrangement uses TRBV27 and TRBJ1-1; weak D call: TRBD1 (5 bases). The CDR3 totals 15 residues. Trimming took 1 base from V and 5 from J, leaving 14 bases between them. Germline V CDR1 and CDR2: MNHEY, SMNVEV (reference sequence). The CDR3, as DNA: TGTGCCAGCAGTTTATTAGGGGATTGGAAAACTGAAGCTTTCTTT. As protein: CASSLLGDWKTEAFF.

The chain couples TRBV24-1 to TRBJ2-3; the D is unclear. CDR3 size: 13 residues. Per the germline V gene, CDR1 is KGHDR and CDR2 is SFDVKD. V was shortened by 4 bases and J by 0 bases, with 4 bases between the two germline ends. The CDR3 spells CATSEPSTDTQYF. As DNA, the CDR3 is TGTGCCACCAGTGAGCCTAGCACAGATACGCAGTATTTT.

This clonotype was recorded many times. The V and J genes are TRBV7-3 and TRBJ1-1, with a possible D match to TRBD1 (6 bases). The V end lost 5 bases, the J end lost 5 bases, and 12 bases lay between the germline ends. The CDR3 covers 13 residues. The germline V gene has CDR1 SGHTA and CDR2 FQGTGA. CDR3 residues: CASSPQGTTEAFF. The DNA of the CDR3 is TGTGCCAGCAGCCCACAGGGTACGACTGAAGCTTTCTTT.

This clonotype was seen repeatedly, ten times or more. The chain joins TRBV20-1 to TRBJ1-5; TRBD1 agrees at 7 bases. Germline loops: CDR1 DFQATT, CDR2 SNEGSKA (reference sequence). CDR3 size: 14 residues. V was clipped by 5 bases and J by 10 bases; unmatched bases: 14. CDR3 in DNA: TGCAGTGCTTTGGGACAGCAGGGGAGAAATCCCCAGCATTTT. Translated, it gives CSALGQQGRNPQHF.

Many counts were recorded for this clonotype. This chain uses TRBV12-3 or TRBV12-4 with TRBJ2-7, with D hard to call. V lost 8 bases and J 2 bases, leaving 16 bases between the germline ends. The length of the CDR3 is 14 residues. The CDR3 DNA sequence: TGTGCCAGCTCGTATTCGGACGGTCCCTACGAGCAGTACTTC. Amino acid sequence: CASSYSDGPYEQYF.

Many counts were recorded for this clonotype. The J gene is TRBJ2-5, the V gene TRBV7-9; maybe TRBD1 (5 bases). V lost 7 bases and J 5 bases, leaving 20 bases between the germline ends. Germline lookup yields CDR1 SEHNR and CDR2 FQNEAQ (reference sequence). The CDR3 runs 15 residues. The CDR3 protein is CASTVYTAGRETQYF. The CDR3 DNA reads as TGTGCCAGCACGGTTTATACGGCAGGGCGGGAGACCCAGTACTTC.

This clonotype showed up many times. This chain connects TRBV7-2 to TRBJ2-7; 9 bases agree with TRBD2. There are 15 residues in the CDR3. CDR1 SGHTA and CDR2 FQGNSA come from the germline V gene. V gave up 1 base and J gave up 8 bases; unmatched junction bases: 9. CDR3 protein: CASSLGLAARDQQYF. The CDR3 nucleotides read TGTGCCAGCAGCTTAGGACTAGCGGCTAGGGACCAGCAGTACTTC.

This chain connects TRBV7-2 to TRBJ2-4, with D unclear. The V end was cut by 5 bases, the J end by 0 bases, with 17 bases between. CDR3 length: 17 amino acids. Germline loops: CDR1 SGHTA, CDR2 FQGNSA. CDR3 protein: CASSPLSSALAKNIQYF. DNA for the CDR3: TGTGCCAGCAGCCCTCTCTCGAGCGCGCTAGCCAAAAACATTCAGTACTTC.

DNA of the CDR3: TGTGCCAGCAGCCCTACTGCCTTGACAGGGAGCGCTTTCTTT. Its protein product is CASSPTALTGSAFF. The chain has TRBV12-3 or TRBV12-4 and TRBJ1-1; 7 nucleotides line up with TRBD1. Trimming cost V 6 bases and J 11 bases; bases outside gene matches: 15. This CDR3 region has 14 residues.

This clonotype was counted only a few times. The genes are TRBV29-1 and TRBJ1-1; D not resolved. V was cut by 1 base and J by 0 bases, with 12 bases left in between. Germline CDR1 reads SQVTM; CDR2 reads ANQGSEA. The CDR3 covers 15 residues. The DNA of the CDR3 is TGCAGCGTTGAAGGTCACAGCTTCATGAACACTGAAGCTTTCTTT. Amino acid sequence: CSVEGHSFMNTEAFF.

This clonotype was found many times. The gene calls are TRBV3-1 and TRBJ2-3; unclear D gene. The CDR3 has 13 amino acids. Germline V gene data show CDR1 as LGHDT and CDR2 as YNNKEL (reference sequence). The V end lost 4 bases, the J end lost 0 bases, and 5 bases lay between the germline ends. The CDR3 sequence is CASSRQSTDTQYF. The CDR3 region has the DNA TGTGCCAGCAGCCGACAAAGCACAGATACGCAGTATTTT.

This clonotype was picked up a small number of times. The genes are TRBV5-4 and TRBJ1-1; D gene uncertain. Trimming left V 4 bases short and J 8 bases short, with 15 bases between. The length of the CDR3 is 13 residues. CDR1 and CDR2 from the germline V gene are SGHNT and YYREEE (reference sequence). The CDR3 region has the DNA TGTGCCAGCAGCCCCACGCCAAACGAGGAAGCTTTCTTT. This codes for CASSPTPNEEAFF.

This clonotype was counted at least ten times. V usage is TRBV28 and J usage is TRBJ1-2; no definite D call. The CDR3 has 16 amino acids. Looked up from germline, CDR1 is MDHEN and CDR2 is SYDVKM. V lost 1 base and J 6 bases, leaving 18 bases between the germline ends. The CDR3 nucleotides read TGTGCCAGCAGTTTATTGGTGGCGTCATCATTAAATGGCTACACCTTC. Its translation: CASSLLVASSLNGYTF.

The rearrangement links TRBV7-2 to TRBJ2-5; D uncertain. The CDR3 contains 14 residues. Trimming removed 2 bases from V and 3 bases from J, with 10 bases in between. The germline CDR1 and CDR2 sequences are SGHTA and FQGNSA. CDR3 protein: CASSLSADEETQYF. CDR3 coding DNA: TGTGCCAGCAGCTTATCGGCGGATGAAGAGACCCAGTACTTC.

This clonotype was observed a handful of times. The chain links TRBV6-5 to TRBJ1-5; no reliable D call. Germline V CDR1 and CDR2: MNHEY, SVGAGI. V was cut by 2 bases and J by 4 bases, with 9 bases left in between. This CDR3 has 14 amino acids. The CDR3 spells CASSYSGLNQPQHF. The CDR3 DNA follows: TGTGCCAGCAGTTACAGTGGGCTAAATCAGCCCCAGCATTTT.

This clonotype was seen ten or more times. The V call is TRBV29-1, the J call TRBJ2-7; 8 positions agree with TRBD2. Germline V gives CDR1 SQVTM, CDR2 ANQGSEA. V was clipped by 1 base and J by 0 bases; unmatched bases: 2. The CDR3 totals 14 residues. The CDR3 DNA reads TGCAGCGTTGAAGGGGCGGGGGGCTCCTACGAGCAGTACTTC. It translates to CSVEGAGGSYEQYF.

There are many counts of this clonotype. The V and J genes are TRBV7-2 and TRBJ2-7, with D possibly TRBD2 on 6 matching bases. This CDR3 spans 13 amino acids. Trimming left V 9 bases short and J 3 bases short, with 15 bases between. Germline CDR1 and CDR2: SGHTA and FQGNSA. DNA of the CDR3: TGTGCCAGGCTACGGGAGTGGGACTACGAGCAGTACTTC. It translates to CARLREWDYEQYF.